Shown below are 27 T cell receptor beta chains from a single sample sequenced in a study of beta chain features in type 1 diabetes. Study findings and constraints: Type 1 diabetes patients had moderately but significantly shorter TCRB CDR3s in all four CD4+ subsets.

cDNA synthesis used the whole RNA isolate, giving expressed TCRB sequences. Sequencing was performed with immunoSEQ multiplex PCR; in TCRdb, only in-frame clones are kept and a portion is missing. Here the sample spans about 340,000 clones, less than 15% being singletons. Their antigens are not known. The sequencing input was naive CD4+ T cells from blood. These receptors came from a woman between 18 and 29 years old with type 1 diabetes.

The chain combines TRBV18 with TRBJ1-5; 7 bases line up with TRBD1. The CDR3 spans 16 residues. The germline CDR1 and CDR2 sequences are KGHSH and LQKENI. V dropped 4 bases and J dropped 1; count of bases not matched to a gene: 7. The CDR3 sequence is CASSLQGQPSNQPQHF. DNA of the CDR3: TGTGCCAGCTCACTACAGGGACAGCCAAGCAATCAGCCCCAGCATTTT.

V is TRBV11-2 and J is TRBJ1-1, with no clear D. CDR1 SGHAT and CDR2 FQNNGV come from the germline V gene. The CDR3 runs 12 residues. Between the trimmed V and J ends, which lost 4 bases and 0 bases, there was a span of 3 bases. The CDR3 loop reads CASSSMNTEAFF. Here the CDR3 DNA reads TGTGCCAGCAGCTCCATGAACACTGAAGCTTTCTTT. Using reference TRBV11-2 and TRBJ1-1 for the parts outside the CDR3, the full variable domain is EAGVAQSPRYKIIEKRQSVAFWCNPISGHATLYWYQQILGQGPKLLIQFQNNGVVDDSQLPKDRFSAERLKGVDSTLKIQPAKLEDSAVYLCASSSMNTEAFFGQGTRLTVV.

CDR3 nucleotide sequence: TGTGCTAGTGGTTCCCTGGGGGGAACGGGGGAGCTGTTTTTT. This gives the protein CASGSLGGTGELFF. J is TRBJ2-2 and V is TRBV12-5, with D possibly matching TRBD2 (6 bases). Germline assignment: CDR1 LGHNT and CDR2 FRNRAP. V shed 4 bases and J shed 8 bases, with 14 bases lying between them. This CDR3 comprises 14 residues.

The genes are TRBV5-1 and TRBJ2-7, with 9 bases that match TRBD1. Germline V gene lookup returns CDR1 SGHRS and CDR2 YFSETQ. The length of the CDR3 is 14 residues. After removal of 4 bases from V and 3 bases from J, the junction contained 5 bases not matched to a gene. The CDR3 region is CASSIPGQGYEQYF. CDR3 DNA: TGCGCCAGCAGCATCCCGGGACAGGGCTACGAGCAGTACTTC. Full variable domain (remainder filled in from reference TRBV5-1 and TRBJ2-7): KAGVTQTPRYLIKTRGQQVTLSCSPISGHRSVSWYQQTPGQGLQFLFEYFSETQRNKGNFPGRFSGRQFSNSRSEMNVSTLELGDSALYLCASSIPGQGYEQYFGPGTRLTVT.

In its sample, this clone was seen a few times. The genes are TRBV2 and TRBJ1-5, with unresolved D. V gave up 1 base and J gave up 2 bases, with 12 bases separating them. This CDR3 has 16 amino acids. Germline assignment: CDR1 SNHLY and CDR2 FYNNEI. The CDR3 protein is CASSEERARGNQPQHF. The CDR3 coding sequence is TGTGCCAGCAGTGAAGAGCGGGCGCGGGGCAATCAGCCCCAGCATTTT.

This clone has a handful of counts. CDR3 DNA: TGCAGTGCTCAACCAGGGTTCGGCTACACCTTC. Protein sequence: CSAQPGFGYTF. The J gene is TRBJ1-2, the V gene TRBV20-1; tentatively, D is TRBD1 (5 bases). Trimming removed 5 bases at V and 8 bases at J, with 12 bases between. The germline V gene encodes CDR1 DFQATT and CDR2 SNEGSKA (reference sequence). The CDR3 consists of 11 residues.

This clone showed up just a few times. The J gene is TRBJ2-4, the V gene TRBV2; 10 bases are a match to TRBD1. CDR3 size: 14 residues. Germline loops: CDR1 SNHLY, CDR2 FYNNEI. V shed 4 bases and J 7 bases; nucleotides not matched to a gene: 4. The chain's CDR3 is CASSVEGQGNIQYF. The DNA for the CDR3 is TGTGCCAGCAGTGTAGAGGGACAGGGGAACATTCAGTACTTC. Complete variable domain (other parts from reference TRBV2 and TRBJ2-4): EPEVTQTPSHQVTQMGQEVILRCVPISNHLYFYWYRQILGQKVEFLVSFYNNEISEKSEIFDDQFSVERPDGSNFTLKIRSTKLEDSAMYFCASSVEGQGNIQYFGAGTRLSVL.

The chain is built from TRBV9 and TRBJ2-2, with D maybe TRBD2 (5 bases). CDR1 SGDLS and CDR2 YYNGEE come from the germline V gene. Trimming stripped 2 bases from V and 2 bases from J, with 16 bases between. CDR3 length: 17 residues. CDR3 sequence: CASSVSTQRKNTGELFF. CDR3 DNA: TGTGCCAGCAGCGTGAGTACACAGCGGAAAAACACCGGGGAGCTGTTTTTT.

This clone appeared a few times. A clone one base away is much larger, so this may be a read error. V is TRBV28 and J is TRBJ2-2; D gene uncertain. CDR1 and CDR2 from the germline V gene are MDHEN and SYDVKM. Trimming removed 5 bases at V and 7 bases at J, with 5 bases between. There are 11 residues in the CDR3. CDR3: CASSPYGELFF. The CDR3 nucleotides are TGTGCCAGCAGTCCCTACGGGGAGCTGTTTTTT.

There are a few counts of this clone. The J gene is TRBJ2-6, the V gene TRBV7-2, with 10 nucleotides matching TRBD1. J was trimmed by 4 bases and V by 3 bases; bases with no gene match: 3. The germline V gene encodes CDR1 SGHTA and CDR2 FQGNSA. The CDR3 is made up of 16 amino acids. The CDR3 sequence is CASSLGQGTGANVLTF. The CDR3 bases are TGTGCCAGCAGCTTGGGACAGGGGACCGGGGCCAACGTCCTGACTTTC.

In its sample, this clone was seen a few times. The rearrangement uses TRBV30 and TRBJ2-1; D unresolved. The CDR3 is 12 amino acids. Germline-derived CDR1 and CDR2 are GTSNPN and SVGIG (reference sequence). V was shortened by 0 bases and J by 3 bases, with 3 bases between the two germline ends. CDR3 loop: CAWSVSYNEQFF. The CDR3 region has the DNA TGTGCCTGGAGTGTGAGCTACAATGAGCAGTTCTTC.

The chain combines TRBV29-1 with TRBJ1-1; 12 bases align to TRBD1. CDR3 length: 16 residues. The V segment lost 4 bases and the J segment 0 bases; nucleotides outside the gene matches: 6. Per germline, CDR1 SQVTM and CDR2 ANQGSEA. CDR3 sequence (DNA): TGCAGCGTTGCGGGACAGGGGGCTTACCTGAACACTGAAGCTTTCTTT. Residues: CSVAGQGAYLNTEAFF.

In DNA form, the CDR3 reads TGTGCCAGCAGCTTACAGGGAATGAACACTGAAGCTTTCTTT. This sequence encodes CASSLQGMNTEAFF. The chain combines TRBV5-6 with TRBJ1-1, with D possibly TRBD1 on 6 matching bases. Germline V lookup: CDR1 SGHDT, CDR2 YYEEEE. Trimming took 2 bases from V and 0 from J, leaving 8 bases between them. The CDR3 length is 14 residues.

This clone was seen a handful of times. The rearrangement joins TRBV2 to TRBJ1-1; 7 bases match TRBD1. V lost 6 bases and J lost 1; bases outside the gene matches: 8. This CDR3 contains 15 residues. Germline CDR1 SNHLY, CDR2 FYNNEI. The CDR3 here is CASRVATGSNTEAFF. CDR3 nucleotide sequence: TGTGCCAGCAGGGTAGCGACAGGGTCGAACACTGAAGCTTTCTTT.

This clone came up a few times. CDR3 in amino acids: CASTYYGDYNEQFF. The CDR3 coding sequence is TGTGCCTCCACCTACTACGGGGACTACAATGAGCAGTTCTTC. This chain uses TRBV2 with TRBJ2-1; D is possibly TRBD2 (5 bases). V gave up 11 bases and J gave up 3 bases, with 17 bases separating them. This CDR3 is built from 14 residues. Looked up from germline, CDR1 is SNHLY and CDR2 is FYNNEI.

This rearrangement joins TRBV30 to TRBJ2-7; D gene unclear. Germline assignment: CDR1 GTSNPN and CDR2 SVGIG (reference sequence). Trimming pared 1 base from V and 3 bases from J, leaving 4 bases between. CDR3 size: 11 residues. The CDR3 protein is CAWSANYEQYF. In nucleotides, the CDR3 is TGTGCCTGGAGTGCCAACTACGAGCAGTACTTC.

This clone came up a few times. The chain carries TRBV19 and TRBJ2-1; TRBD2 matches at 11 bases. V was pared by 3 bases and J by 10 bases, with 8 bases of the junction left unmatched. Germline V gene sequence: CDR1 LNHDA, CDR2 SQIVND (reference sequence). The CDR3 has 15 amino acids. CDR3 bases: TGTGCCAGTAGTATGGTTAGCGGGAGGGCCCTGGAGCAGTTCTTC. Protein product: CASSMVSGRALEQFF.

This clone showed up just a few times. V usage is TRBV7-9 and J usage is TRBJ2-1; 11 nucleotides agree with TRBD1. The CDR3 has 16 amino acids. The V gene's germline CDR1 is SEHNR and CDR2 FQNEAQ (reference sequence). V shed 0 bases, J shed 5 bases, and the junction held 3 bases outside the gene matches. The CDR3: CASSLAGQGVHNEQFF. CDR3 sequence (DNA): TGTGCCAGCAGCTTAGCGGGACAGGGGGTCCACAATGAGCAGTTCTTC.

The V call is TRBV6-5, the J call TRBJ1-2; perhaps TRBD1 as D (5 bases). CDR3 length: 14 residues. Germline CDR1 reads MNHEY; CDR2 reads SVGAGI. The V end was cut by 0 bases, the J end by 4 bases, with 9 bases between. As DNA, the CDR3 is TGTGCCAGCAGTTACTCGGTGGGGGGCTATGGCTACACCTTC. Translation gives CASSYSVGGYGYTF.

This chain links TRBV9 with TRBJ2-3; 7 positions match TRBD1. The V gene's germline CDR1 is SGDLS and CDR2 YYNGEE. The CDR3 is 15 residues long. V dropped 5 bases and J dropped 0; count of bases not matched to a gene: 6. The CDR3 region is CASRQGTDSTDTQYF. The CDR3 region has the DNA TGTGCCAGCAGACAGGGGACCGATAGCACAGATACGCAGTATTTT.

This clone was seen a few times. The chain combines TRBV19 with TRBJ2-1; 8 bases line up with TRBD1. The germline V gene encodes CDR1 LNHDA and CDR2 SQIVND (reference sequence). Unmatched junction bases numbered 12, after V lost 4 bases and J lost 7 bases. The CDR3 covers 16 residues. Here the CDR3 DNA reads TGTGCCAGTAGTACTGGGACAGGCGCCAGAGGGAATGAGCAGTTCTTC. Protein product: CASSTGTGARGNEQFF.

This clone has more than one count but fewer than ten. V and J are TRBV25-1 and TRBJ1-2, with D maybe TRBD1 (5 bases). The germline V and J ends were trimmed by 3 bases and 4 bases, with 12 bases remaining between them. Looked up from germline, CDR1 is MGHDK and CDR2 is SYGVNS. This CDR3 spans 14 amino acids. This CDR3 reads CASSDRRVLYGYTF. CDR3 bases: TGTGCCAGCAGTGACCGCAGGGTACTCTATGGCTACACCTTC.

The table lists this clone with a few counts. The chain links TRBV29-1 to TRBJ2-1; the match to TRBD2 covers 9 bases. The CDR3 totals 17 residues. The germline CDR1 and CDR2 sequences are SQVTM and ANQGSEA. Trimming at V came to 4 bases and at J to 0 bases, leaving 10 bases not matched to a gene. CDR3 nucleotides: TGCAGCGTTGTTCGGCTAGCGGGGATGAGCTCCTACAATGAGCAGTTCTTC. It translates to CSVVRLAGMSSYNEQFF.

This clone was recorded a few times. The rearrangement links TRBV27 to TRBJ2-2; D is possibly TRBD2 (5 bases). This CDR3 spans 11 amino acids. Trimming removed 2 bases at V and 13 bases at J, with 8 bases between. Germline lookup yields CDR1 MNHEY and CDR2 SMNVEV (reference sequence). CDR3 amino acids: CASSLAGRLFF. As DNA, the CDR3 is TGTGCCAGCAGTTTAGCGGGTCGGCTGTTTTTT.

J is TRBJ2-1 and V is TRBV9; 9 nucleotides line up with TRBD2. Germline assignment: CDR1 SGDLS and CDR2 YYNGEE. After removal of 3 bases from V and 4 bases from J, the junction contained 5 bases not matched to a gene. The CDR3 is made up of 15 amino acids. The DNA for the CDR3 is TGTGCCAGCAGCGCGGGACTAGCAGATTACAATGAGCAGTTCTTC. Its translation: CASSAGLADYNEQFF.

This clone was seen a few times. The rearrangement joins TRBV30 to TRBJ2-7; TRBD1 might be the D (8 bases). The CDR3 covers 12 residues. The germline V gene encodes CDR1 GTSNPN and CDR2 SVGIG (reference sequence). V dropped 7 bases and J dropped 4 bases, with 14 bases sitting between them. CDR3: CASDREGYEQYF. The CDR3 DNA is TGTGCCTCGGACAGGGAGGGTTACGAGCAGTACTTC.

The V call is TRBV9, the J call TRBJ2-5; 9 bases map to TRBD2. Looked up from germline, CDR1 is SGDLS and CDR2 is YYNGEE. V gave up 0 bases and J gave up 5 bases; unmatched junction bases: 8. This CDR3 has 16 amino acids. CDR3 in amino acids: CASSVGGSGSVETQYF. Written as DNA, the CDR3 is TGTGCCAGCAGCGTAGGGGGTAGCGGGAGTGTGGAGACCCAGTACTTC. Together with reference TRBV9 and TRBJ2-5, the CDR3 gives the full variable domain: DSGVTQTPKHLITATGQRVTLRCSPRSGDLSVYWYQQSLDQGLQFLIQYYNGEERAKGNILERFSAQQFPDLHSELNLSSLELGDSALYFCASSVGGSGSVETQYFGPGTRLLVL.